This entry describes one T cell receptor (beta chain). As yet, its antigen is unknown. This record comes from a study of tumor-infiltrating lymphocytes in primary liver carcinoma. Study-wide context: The patients included men and women who were aged 30 to 69 years. Measuring about 4 to 10 cm across, the tumors were staged as T1-T3 N0M0. Study-level points and caveats: Among the pair types, tumor region pairs showed more overlap than tumor-adjacent and tumor-blood pairs.

Making TCR beta cDNA involved approximately 510 ng total RNA and a constant-region primer. It was through three nested multiplex PCR rounds of slightly modified ARM-PCR that TCR beta libraries arose. Each CDR3 protein is one row after TCRdb ran MiXCR on the multiplex PCR reads. The sample shows tens of thousands of distinct CDR3 sequences, under 75% of them seen only once. Co-extraction of RNA and DNA was performed on about 19-32 mg of unsorted bulk tissue. This TCR was recovered from a man in his forties with primary liver carcinoma and hepatitis B virus infection. The sample consisted of liver tumor tissue from sampling region 4. The subset was: tumor region T4, right-lateral pole.

CDR3 amino acids: CASSEAVTGELFF. CDR3 DNA sequence: TGTGCCAGCAGTGAGGCTGTCACCGGGGAGCTGTTTTTT. The rearrangement links TRBV6-1 to TRBJ2-2; D remains ambiguous. V was trimmed by 3 bases and J by 4 bases, leaving 6 bases between them. The germline gives CDR1 MNHNS, CDR2 SASEGT. This CDR3 is built from 13 residues.